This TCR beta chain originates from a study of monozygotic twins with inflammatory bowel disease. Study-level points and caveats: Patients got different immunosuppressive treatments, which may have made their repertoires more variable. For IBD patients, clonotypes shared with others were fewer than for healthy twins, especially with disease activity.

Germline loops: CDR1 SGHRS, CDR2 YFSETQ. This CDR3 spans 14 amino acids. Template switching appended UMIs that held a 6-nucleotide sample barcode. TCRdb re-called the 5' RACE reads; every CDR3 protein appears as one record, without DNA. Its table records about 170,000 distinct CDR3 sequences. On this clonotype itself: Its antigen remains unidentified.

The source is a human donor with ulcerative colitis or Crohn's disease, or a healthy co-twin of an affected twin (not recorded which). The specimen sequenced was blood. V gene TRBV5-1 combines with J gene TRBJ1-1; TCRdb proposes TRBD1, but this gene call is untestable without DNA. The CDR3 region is CASSLRGANTEAFF.